Listed below are T cell receptor beta chains from one sample, sequenced in a study of response to subunit inactivated influenza vaccine. TCRdb re-derived calls from the RT-PCR reads in MiXCR, one entry per CDR3 protein. The sample includes 280,000 or so distinct CDR3 sequences, 20% to 25% seen only once; the top ten take 9.5% to 13%. Sample: PBMCs from blood, taken less than 22 months after vaccination. The receptor set was obtained from a man aged 50 to 69 who received an inactivated influenza vaccine. Each CDR3 is given with its conserved first and last residue. The D gene is left open where the match is weak. Not all rows give a size; the values are once, few, many and, for expanded clones, a class.

clone_size d_call j_call v_call cdr3_nt cdr3_aa
few TRBD1 TRBJ1-3 TRBV12-3/TRBV12-4 TGTGCCAGCGCTATAGGGACAGGCGGGTCATCTGGAAACACCATATATTTT CASAIGTGGSSGNTIYF
many . TRBJ1-3 TRBV15 TGTGCCACCAGCAGAGAAGGGGGGGGCTCTGGAAACACCATATATTTT CATSREGGGSGNTIYF
. . TRBJ2-1 TRBV29-1 TGCAGCGTTGATGGTCCAAGCGATGAGCAGTTCTTC CSVDGPSDEQFF
. . TRBJ2-3 TRBV12-3/TRBV12-4 TGTGCCAGCAGTTTTTTCGGCGGGGACACAGATACGCAGTATTTT CASSFFGGDTDTQYF
. . TRBJ2-1 TRBV5-6 TGTGCCAGCAGCGTGCGTACTAGCAGCCAGTTCTTC CASSVRTSSQFF
. . TRBJ2-1 TRBV2 TGTGCCAGCAGTAGCGAGCGGAGCTCCTACAATGAGCAGTTCTTC CASSSERSSYNEQFF
. . TRBJ2-1 TRBV4-3 TGCGCCAGCAGCCAAGATCGGACAAATCCCTACAATGAGCAGTTCTTC CASSQDRTNPYNEQFF
. TRBD1 TRBJ2-7 TRBV19 TGTGCCAGTAGGCTGGGACAGTCCCATACCTACGAGCAGTACTTC CASRLGQSHTYEQYF
. TRBD2 TRBJ2-1 TRBV10-3 TGTGCCATCAGTGAGTCCGGGACTAGATTCAATGAGCAGTTCTTC CAISESGTRFNEQFF
. TRBD2 TRBJ2-7 TRBV18 TGTGCCAGCGGAGAGGGACTAGCCTACGAGCAGTACTTC CASGEGLAYEQYF
few . TRBJ1-1 TRBV3-1 TGTGCCAGCAGCTACCATACCTCGAACACTGAAGCTTTCTTT CASSYHTSNTEAFF
once . TRBJ1-1 TRBV4-1 TGCGCCAGCAGCCCAAGGGAGGTAACTGAAGCTTTCTTT CASSPREVTEAFF
many . TRBJ1-4 TRBV4-1 TGCGCCAGCAGCCGATCCGGGACAACTAATGAAAAACTGTTTTTT CASSRSGTTNEKLFF
many TRBD1 TRBJ1-1 TRBV20-1 TGCAGTGCTAGAGTAATTGGGACAGGGGGTCGGGCTTTCTTT CSARVIGTGGRAFF
few . TRBJ2-7 TRBV12-3/TRBV12-4 TGTGCCAGCAGTCCCTTAGGGGGGAACGAGCAGTACTTC CASSPLGGNEQYF
few . TRBJ1-2 TRBV20-1 TGCAGTGCTAGTCAATCGAAACTGGGGCCTAACTATGGCTACACCTTC CSASQSKLGPNYGYTF
few . TRBJ1-4 TRBV7-8 TGTGCCAGCAGCCCCAGGAGGACACCTAATGAAAAACTGTTTTTT CASSPRRTPNEKLFF
. . TRBJ2-6 TRBV14 TGTGCCAGCAGCCATTTTTCGGGCTCTGGGGCCAACGTCCTGACTTTC CASSHFSGSGANVLTF
. TRBD1 TRBJ2-2 TRBV5-6 TGTGCCAGCACCCCGGGACAGGGGGAAACCGGGGAGCTGTTTTTT CASTPGQGETGELFF
few . TRBJ2-5 TRBV12-3/TRBV12-4 TGTGCCAGCAGTTCGGGCAGCCGGAAGACCCAGTACTTC CASSSGSRKTQYF
. . TRBJ1-1 TRBV21-1 TGTGCCAGCAGAGGGTCAGGGAGAGGAGCTTTCTTT CASRGSGRGAFF
few . TRBJ2-5 TRBV6-5 TGTGCCAGCAGTTACTCGGCATATACCCAACGGGAGACCCAGTACTTC CASSYSAYTQRETQYF
few TRBD1 TRBJ1-5 TRBV20-1 TGCAGTGCTGAAAGAGGGACAGGGGGGAGTCAGCCCCAGCATTTT CSAERGTGGSQPQHF
. . TRBJ2-1 TRBV29-1 TGCAGCGCGAGAGGGGAAGGGCAGTTCTTC CSARGEGQFF
. TRBD2 TRBJ2-4 TRBV6-2/TRBV6-3 TGTGCCAGCAACCAACTAGCGGGAGGGATAGCCAAAAACATTCAGTACTTC CASNQLAGGIAKNIQYF
few . TRBJ1-2 TRBV7-9 TGTGCCAGCAGTACTATCTTAGAGGATGGCTACACCTTC CASSTILEDGYTF
. TRBD1 TRBJ2-7 TRBV9 TGTGCCAGCAGCGGAGGACAGGGAAGCTCCTACGAGCAGTACTTC CASSGGQGSSYEQYF
few . TRBJ1-3 TRBV7-9 TGTGCCAGCAGCCCCCATCAGGGTGGAAACACCATATATTTT CASSPHQGGNTIYF
. TRBD2 TRBJ2-1 TRBV6-5 TGTGCCAGCAGTTACGGACTAGCGGGTGGCAATGAGCAGTTCTTC CASSYGLAGGNEQFF
. . TRBJ1-2 TRBV6-5 TGTGCCAGCAGTTACTCCCAGTTCTCCCTCAGCCATGGCTACACCTTC CASSYSQFSLSHGYTF
. . TRBJ2-7 TRBV6-6 TGTGCCAGCAGTTCCCCCAGGGGGGCCTACGAGCAGTACTTC CASSSPRGAYEQYF
few . TRBJ1-5 TRBV7-2 TGTGCCAGCAGCTTTGTGGGGGCGGGAGATCAGCCCCAGCATTTT CASSFVGAGDQPQHF
few . TRBJ1-4 TRBV12-3/TRBV12-4 TGTGCCAGCACCACACCCCTCGAAAAACTGTTTTTT CASTTPLEKLFF
few . TRBJ2-1 TRBV29-1 TGCAGCGTTGAAAAGGGGAACAGGGTCGGCAATGAGCAGTTCTTC CSVEKGNRVGNEQFF
. . TRBJ1-1 TRBV28 TGTGCCAGCAGCTGGGGCGAGACTGAAGCTTTCTTT CASSWGETEAFF
many . TRBJ1-3 TRBV5-1 TGCGCCAGCAGCCCGATCCCCCAGGGAGCTGGAAACACCATATATTTT CASSPIPQGAGNTIYF
few . TRBJ2-2 TRBV5-1 TGCGCCAGCAGCCTACGTCCCGTGGGACGAAACACCGGGGAGCTGTTTTTT CASSLRPVGRNTGELFF
. TRBD1 TRBJ2-1 TRBV6-1 TGTGCCAGCAGCAAACGGACAGGGGGCGCGGGAAATGAGCAGTTCTTC CASSKRTGGAGNEQFF
. . TRBJ1-3 TRBV6-1 TGTGCCAGCTCCCGGGCGGCTTCTGGAAACACCATATATTTT CASSRAASGNTIYF
. . TRBJ2-3 TRBV7-2 TGTGCCAGCAGCTTAGGGTTGAACAGGGAAACAGATACGCAGTATTTT CASSLGLNRETDTQYF
. . TRBJ1-4 TRBV7-9 TGTGCCAGCAGCTTAGCGTACGCCAGGGCAACTAATGAAAAACTGTTTTTT CASSLAYARATNEKLFF
few TRBD1 TRBJ1-2 TRBV30 TGTGCCTGTGAGCAAGGGACAGTCGGAGGCTACACCTTC CACEQGTVGGYTF
. TRBD1 TRBJ1-5 TRBV6-1 TGTGCCAGCAAGGGACAGGGGACTAGTAGCAATCAGCCCCAGCATTTT CASKGQGTSSNQPQHF
. . TRBJ1-1 TRBV11-1 TGTGCCAGCAGCTTAGACTCCGGTCCGCACACTGAAGCTTTCTTT CASSLDSGPHTEAFF
. TRBD1 TRBJ2-5 TRBV20-1 TGCAGTGAATCGACAGGGACGGAGACCCAGTACTTC CSESTGTETQYF
few TRBD2 TRBJ2-1 TRBV7-2 TGTGCCAGCAGCTTAGCAGGCGGGAGGGCCTCAGGAAATGAGCAGTTCTTC CASSLAGGRASGNEQFF
. TRBD1 TRBJ2-3 TRBV5-6 TGTGCCAGCAGCTTGGCCGGGACAGGGAGTGGCACAGATACGCAGTATTTT CASSLAGTGSGTDTQYF
. TRBD1 TRBJ1-4 TRBV4-3 TGCGCCAGCAGCCAAGAAACAGGGGAGCGTGAAAAACTGTTTTTT CASSQETGEREKLFF
. . TRBJ2-1 TRBV3-1 TGTGCCAGCAGCCAAAATATACGGGGGGAGCAGTTCTTC CASSQNIRGEQFF
. . TRBJ2-7 TRBV20-1 TGCAGTGCTAGAGATATCGGCCGAAGCTACGAGCAGTACTTC CSARDIGRSYEQYF
. . TRBJ2-7 TRBV14 TGTGCCAGCAGCCAAGCTCACCTCTACGAGCAGTACTTC CASSQAHLYEQYF
. . TRBJ1-1 TRBV24-1 TGTGCCACCGAGCAGGGCACTGAAGCTTTCTTT CATEQGTEAFF
few TRBD1 TRBJ1-2 TRBV28 TGTGCCAGCAGACCCGGACAGGGCTATGGCTACACCTTC CASRPGQGYGYTF
few TRBD1 TRBJ1-1 TRBV7-3 TGTGCCAGCAGCAAACAGGGGTCCGAAGCTTTCTTT CASSKQGSEAFF
. . TRBJ2-7 TRBV6-5 TGTGCCAGCAGTTACTCAGGCGGAACCGCCTACGAGCAGTACTTC CASSYSGGTAYEQYF
few TRBD2 TRBJ2-3 TRBV20-1 TGCAGTGCTAGCGCGGGACTAGCGACCGGGGTGGGTACGCAGTATTTT CSASAGLATGVGTQYF
. . TRBJ2-1 TRBV6-2/TRBV6-3 TGTGCCAGCAGCCAAACTAGGGCGGCTTACAATGAGCAGTTCTTC CASSQTRAAYNEQFF